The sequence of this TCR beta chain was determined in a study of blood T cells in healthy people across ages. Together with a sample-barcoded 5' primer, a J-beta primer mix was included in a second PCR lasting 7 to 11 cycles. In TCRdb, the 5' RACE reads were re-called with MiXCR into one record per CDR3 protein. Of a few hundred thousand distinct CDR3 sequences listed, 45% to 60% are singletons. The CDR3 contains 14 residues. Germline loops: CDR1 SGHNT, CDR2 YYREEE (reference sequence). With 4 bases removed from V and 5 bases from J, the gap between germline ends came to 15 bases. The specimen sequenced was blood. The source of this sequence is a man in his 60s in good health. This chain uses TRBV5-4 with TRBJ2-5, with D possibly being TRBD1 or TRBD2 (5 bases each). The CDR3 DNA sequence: TGTGCCAGCAGCGCCCCAGAGGGACGGGAGACCCAGTACTTC. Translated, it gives CASSAPEGRETQYF.